These T cell receptor beta chains were read from a single sample in a study of blood T cell repertoires in COVID-19. The table came from immunoSEQ multiplex PCR; TCRdb's copy has only in-frame clones and leaves some out. The data show hundreds of thousands of clones, around 84% seen once. The sequencing input was PBMCs or T cells enriched from blood (not recorded which). Every receptor here comes from a man aged 25-45 years who had recovered from COVID-19. CDR3s include the opening cysteine and the closing phenylalanine or tryptophan.

TRBV30,TRBJ1-4,CAWSGQGNEKLFF
TRBV19,TRBJ2-2,CATAWRGASGELFF
TRBV11-3,TRBJ2-1,CASSLDRAAGEQFF
TRBV6-5,TRBJ2-5,CASSPGHSETQYF
TRBV30,TRBJ1-1,CAWSDPVVTEAFF
TRBV10-3,TRBJ1-5,CATGVMNDQPQHF
TRBV10-3,TRBJ2-1,CAISQDRRTSGRVSYNEQFF
TRBV2,TRBJ1-1,CASKRDRETEAFF
TRBV6-5,TRBJ1-2,CASSYSRTGSNGYTF
TRBV5-8,TRBJ1-2,CASSLRGQNYGYTF
TRBV28,TRBJ1-2,CASSLEGEIYGYTF
TRBV19,TRBJ2-2,CASSIWGSGRGAGELFF
TRBV11-2,TRBJ1-2,CASSLEASLLNRGSNYGYTF
TRBV4-2,TRBJ1-4,CASSRQVDNEKLFF
TRBV6-5,TRBJ1-5,CASSSMGTGLDQPQHF
TRBV6-2/TRBV6-3,TRBJ2-1,CASSYSASGGSPYNEQFF
TRBV7-9,TRBJ2-2,CASSPQSAGIGELFF
TRBV19,TRBJ2-2,CASSAYSGGGTGELFF
TRBV6-5,TRBJ1-1,CASSWGTEFGTEAFF
TRBV6-2/TRBV6-3,TRBJ2-3,CASSLPGYTQYF
TRBV30,TRBJ1-5,CAWSVRSNGHNQPQHF
TRBV7-2,TRBJ1-3,CASSRDSLIYF
TRBV19,TRBJ1-6,CASSIAPETPLHF
TRBV3-1/TRBV3-2,TRBJ2-3,CASSPSSGRAGTQYF
TRBV11-3,TRBJ1-1,CASSTTRGLWMNTEAFF
TRBV9,TRBJ2-6,CASSVTGTGANVLTF
TRBV6-2/TRBV6-3,TRBJ1-5,CASSRQGAPNQPQHF
TRBV4-1,TRBJ1-1,CASSLENRVRTEAFF
TRBV6-5,TRBJ1-5,CASSYQKGANQPQHF
TRBV3-1/TRBV3-2,TRBJ1-2,CASSLGASNYGYTF